This TCR beta chain stems from a study of vaccination effects on CD4 cells after COVID-19. The germline V gene has CDR1 SNHLY and CDR2 FYNNEI. With 7 bases removed from V and 2 bases from J, the gap between germline ends came to 3 bases. The CDR3 spans 11 residues. Clones were sequenced by immunoSEQ multiplex PCR, and TCRdb holds only the in-frame ones, with some missing. The repertoire has about 20,000 clones, 65% to 85% of them found once; the top ten carry 9.1%. Sequencing in the ViraFEST assay came after antigen-specific CD4+ T cells had been expanded with viral peptide pools, which were used to stimulate PBMC. Between days 9 and 11 of culture, CD4+ T cells were separated out. Vaccine recipients had no previous SARS-CoV-2 infection; their nucleocapsid antibodies were negative. As concerns this clone: No antigen is known for it.

The specimen was CD4+ T cells from PBMCs cultured with HCoV-NL63 spike peptides, collected before COVID-19 vaccination. This receptor was identified in a human donor who received a COVID-19 vaccine. The chain links TRBV2 to TRBJ2-1; no clear D gene. In DNA form, the CDR3 reads TGTGCCAGCACCACCTACAATGAGCAGTTCTTC. Its translation is CASTTYNEQFF.